This passage covers 21 T cell receptor beta chains from one sample sequenced in a study of spatial heterogeneity in lung cancer. Noted time point: sample taken at primary tumor resection. Extraction of whole RNA from tumor, nontumor lung or frozen PBMC preceded unsorted sequencing. One entry per CDR3 protein, called by TCRdb with MiXCR from the 5' RACE reads. Of some 41,000 distinct CDR3 sequences in the sample, approximately 7% were seen once. The starting material was PBMCs, obtained at surgery. The receptor source for this set is a female donor with early-stage non-small cell lung cancer.

This clonotype was detected ten times or more. The genes are TRBV20-1 and TRBJ1-2; TRBD1 might be the D (5 bases). V was clipped by 6 bases and J by 6 bases, with 14 bases between them. The CDR3 runs 12 residues. Germline V gives CDR1 DFQATT, CDR2 SNEGSKA (reference sequence). The CDR3 protein is CSAWGGENGYTF. Written as DNA, the CDR3 is TGCAGTGCGTGGGGAGGGGAGAATGGCTACACCTTC.

V and J are TRBV6-1 and TRBJ2-5; possible D gene TRBD2, 6 bases. Germline values: CDR1 MNHNS, CDR2 SASEGT. Trimming shortened V by 10 bases and J by 7 bases, and 19 bases separated the two germline ends. The CDR3 has 13 residues. Here the CDR3 DNA reads TGTGCCACCAATCCGGGACTGAAGGGGACCCAGTACTTC. This encodes CATNPGLKGTQYF.

V usage is TRBV5-4 and J usage is TRBJ2-7; D is undetermined. The germline V and J ends were trimmed by 4 bases and 4 bases, with 12 bases remaining between them. Germline V gene data show CDR1 as SGHNT and CDR2 as YYREEE (reference sequence). This CDR3 has 13 amino acids. This chain's CDR3 is CASSPMVEYEQYF. The CDR3 coding sequence is TGTGCCAGCAGCCCCATGGTAGAATACGAGCAGTACTTC.

This clonotype was seen a handful of times. The chain uses TRBV2 and TRBJ2-7; weak D call: TRBD2 (5 bases). Germline CDR1 reads SNHLY; CDR2 reads FYNNEI. CDR3 size: 13 residues. With 7 bases removed from V and 1 base from J, the gap between germline ends came to 11 bases. CDR3 in amino acids: CASMERGSYEQYF. The CDR3 region has the DNA TGTGCCAGCATGGAACGGGGTTCCTACGAGCAGTACTTC.

This clonotype was counted a few times. The rearrangement uses TRBV3-1 and TRBJ2-1; D unresolved. Trimming left V 0 bases short and J 3 bases short, with 12 bases between. There are 16 residues in the CDR3. The germline CDR1 and CDR2 sequences are LGHDT and YNNKEL (reference sequence). CDR3 residues: CASSQDRLSLYNEQFF. The DNA for the CDR3 is TGTGCCAGCAGCCAAGACCGACTGTCACTCTACAATGAGCAGTTCTTC.

Many counts were recorded for this clonotype. The chain employs TRBV12-3 or TRBV12-4 and TRBJ1-5, with 8 nucleotides matching TRBD1. V trimming: 5 bases; J trimming: 3 bases; junction bases outside the gene matches: 6. The CDR3 length is 15 residues. CDR3 bases: TGTGCCAGCAGTCCGCTGGACAGGGTCAATCAGCCCCAGCATTTT. Protein sequence: CASSPLDRVNQPQHF.

As for this clonotype: One end of the junction varies from germline; a read error may be responsible. This sequence joins TRBV29-1 and TRBJ2-1; D perhaps matches TRBD1 (6 bases). The CDR3 consists of 11 residues. CDR1 is SQVTM and CDR2 is ANQGSEA in the germline V gene. The CDR3, as DNA: TGCGGCGTTGAGGGGGACCATGAGCAGTTCTTC. It specifies CGVEGDHEQFF.

This clonotype has a count of ten or more. V and J are TRBV12-3 or TRBV12-4 and TRBJ1-4; 7 bases align to TRBD1. V lost 6 bases, J lost 11 bases, and 9 bases stayed unmatched. The CDR3 loop spans 13 amino acids. CDR3 protein: CASRDKTGYKLFF. For the CDR3, the DNA is TGTGCCAGCAGAGATAAGACAGGGTACAAACTGTTTTTT.

This clonotype was counted many times. J is TRBJ1-2 and V is TRBV2; unclear D gene. V was shortened by 5 bases and J by 5 bases, with 24 bases between the two germline ends. Germline lookup yields CDR1 SNHLY and CDR2 FYNNEI. The CDR3 is made up of 17 amino acids. CDR3 bases: TGTGCCAGCAGTTCTTCTATACCTGTCAACCGAAATTATGGCTACACCTTC. The encoded protein is CASSSSIPVNRNYGYTF.

V gene TRBV12-3 or TRBV12-4 combines with J gene TRBJ1-6, with a tentative D call TRBD1 (6 bases). V was shortened by 3 bases and J by 6 bases, with 12 bases between the two germline ends. The CDR3 has 15 amino acids. Written as DNA, the CDR3 is TGTGCCAGCAGTTTTAAAGGGGGTAGTAATTCACCCCTCCACTTT. Translating it yields CASSFKGGSNSPLHF.

This clonotype was recorded many times. The chain combines TRBV7-2 with TRBJ2-1; D gene unclear. The CDR3 has 14 residues. Trimming cost V 6 bases and J 0 bases, with 9 bases left between them. CDR1 and CDR2 from the germline V gene are SGHTA and FQGNSA. The CDR3 DNA is TGTGCCAGCAGTAGAGGCGGCTCCTACAATGAGCAGTTCTTC. As protein: CASSRGGSYNEQFF.

This clonotype was picked up a small number of times. This CDR3 reads CASRISGLNTGELFF. Here the CDR3 DNA reads TGTGCCAGCAGAATCAGCGGGCTGAACACCGGGGAGCTGTTTTTT. The chain carries TRBV6-5 and TRBJ2-2; D is perhaps TRBD2 (6 bases). The germline V gene encodes CDR1 MNHEY and CDR2 SVGAGI. V shed 6 bases and J shed 1 base, with 12 bases lying between them. CDR3 length: 15 residues.

The chain has TRBV14 and TRBJ2-5; TRBD2 aligns across 10 bases. The junction had 7 bases not matched to a gene; V was cut back by 1 base and J by 2 bases. Germline CDR1 and CDR2: SGHDN and FVKESK. The CDR3 spans 17 residues. The chain's CDR3 is CASSQGLLAGPQETQYF. As DNA, the CDR3 is TGTGCCAGCAGCCAAGGTCTACTAGCGGGGCCTCAAGAGACCCAGTACTTC.

This clonotype was seen a few times. The V and J genes are TRBV6-5 and TRBJ1-1; D might be TRBD1 (6 bases). The CDR3 has 14 residues. Germline V CDR1 and CDR2: MNHEY, SVGAGI. The V end lost 8 bases, the J end lost 1 base, and 14 bases lay between the germline ends. The CDR3 spells CASRKGHPNTEAFF. The CDR3 nucleotides read TGTGCCAGCCGGAAGGGACATCCGAACACTGAAGCTTTCTTT.

This clonotype has a count of ten or more. The chain links TRBV11-2 to TRBJ1-5; possible D gene TRBD1, 5 bases. Germline values: CDR1 SGHAT, CDR2 FQNNGV. The CDR3 contains 13 residues. Trimming stripped 3 bases from V and 6 bases from J, with 9 bases between. CDR3 in amino acids: CASSFSGAQPQHF. DNA of the CDR3: TGTGCCAGCAGCTTCTCCGGGGCTCAGCCCCAGCATTTT.

V is TRBV20-1 and J is TRBJ2-7; D unclear. CDR1 and CDR2 (germline): DFQATT, SNEGSKA (reference sequence). V shed 0 bases and J shed 1 base, with 10 bases lying between them. This CDR3 spans 14 amino acids. For the CDR3, the DNA is TGCAGTGCTAGAGAAGGGATTGTATCCTACGAGCAGTACTTC. Protein: CSAREGIVSYEQYF.

This clonotype was detected only a few times. The chain links TRBV27 to TRBJ1-4; TRBD1 might be the D (6 bases). Germline V gene sequence: CDR1 MNHEY, CDR2 SMNVEV (reference sequence). The CDR3 extends over 15 amino acids. Trimming took off 9 bases at V and 3 bases at J, with 17 bases between the two ends. The CDR3 region is CASSYRDNANEKLFF. The DNA of the CDR3 is TGTGCCAGTTCGTACAGGGACAACGCTAATGAAAAACTGTTTTTT.

This clonotype was seen a handful of times. The chain links TRBV3-1 to TRBJ1-1; TRBD1 is a possible D gene (5 bases). The germline CDR1 and CDR2 sequences are LGHDT and YNNKEL (reference sequence). Trimming took 2 bases from V and 1 from J, leaving 8 bases between them. The CDR3 runs to 14 residues. Here the CDR3 reads CASSQRQKNTEAFF. The CDR3 nucleotides read TGTGCCAGCAGCCAAAGACAGAAGAACACTGAAGCTTTCTTT.

This clonotype has more than one count but fewer than ten. The chain employs TRBV12-3 or TRBV12-4 and TRBJ2-5, with a tentative D call TRBD2 (5 bases). V gave up 5 bases and J gave up 5 bases, with 12 bases separating them. The CDR3 sequence is 13 residues long. The CDR3 is CASSAGLGETQYF. The CDR3 DNA reads as TGTGCCAGCAGTGCCGGACTTGGGGAGACCCAGTACTTC.

In its sample, this clonotype was seen a few times. The gene calls are TRBV7-9 and TRBJ2-7; perhaps TRBD2 as D (6 bases). Trimming removed 5 bases from V and 6 bases from J, with 8 bases in between. Germline V gene data show CDR1 as SEHNR and CDR2 as FQNEAQ (reference sequence). There are 11 residues in the CDR3. The CDR3 protein is CASSRGGEQYF. Here the CDR3 DNA reads TGTGCCAGCAGCCGGGGAGGCGAGCAGTACTTC.

This clonotype was seen repeatedly, ten times or more. The rearrangement links TRBV10-3 to TRBJ1-5; no definite D call. Deletions cut 7 bases from V and 2 bases from J, with 9 bases between. The germline gives CDR1 ENHRY, CDR2 SYGVKD. This CDR3 is 13 amino acids long. CDR3 amino acids: CAINFPGNQPQHF. CDR3 sequence (DNA): TGTGCCATCAACTTCCCGGGCAATCAGCCCCAGCATTTT.